A selection of T cell receptor beta chains follows, all from one sample in a study of CD8 T cells in Susac syndrome. From the immunoSEQ multiplex PCR reads, TCRdb called clonotypes with MiXCR, one entry per CDR3 protein. The repertoire has some 57,000 distinct CDR3 sequences, about 92% of them found once; the top ten carry 0.2%. The sample was CD8+ T cells from PBMCs. Every receptor here comes from a human donor in good health. CDR3s include the opening cysteine and the closing phenylalanine or tryptophan. The order of the fields is J gene, clone size, D gene, V gene, CDR3 DNA, CDR3 protein. D genes are given only for firm matches. Where a row states a size, it is once, few, many or the class of an expanded clone; other rows omit it.

J: TRBJ2-5
size: NA
D: NA
V: TRBV9
DNA: TGTGCCAGCAGCCCAAGAGGAGGGACGGCCCAAGAGACCCAGTACTTC
CDR3: CASSPRGGTAQETQYF

J: TRBJ2-1
size: NA
D: NA
V: TRBV4-3
DNA: TGCGCCAGCAGCCTCGTCGTCGGGGCCTTGGGGAATGAGCAGTTCTTC
CDR3: CASSLVVGALGNEQFF

J: TRBJ2-7
size: few
D: NA
V: TRBV4-2
DNA: TGTGCCAGCAGCCAGCCGAACTCCGAGCAGTACTTC
CDR3: CASSQPNSEQYF

J: TRBJ2-5
size: NA
D: NA
V: TRBV5-6
DNA: TGTGCCAGCAGCTTAGGAGGGGGCCTGGAGACCCAGTACTTC
CDR3: CASSLGGGLETQYF

J: TRBJ2-7
size: NA
D: TRBD1
V: TRBV15
DNA: TGTGCCACCAGTAACGTGACAGGGACATACGAGCAGTACTTC
CDR3: CATSNVTGTYEQYF

J: TRBJ2-5
size: NA
D: NA
V: TRBV6-2/TRBV6-3
DNA: TGTGCCAACAGTTATCGTCTAGCGGAGACCCAGTACTTC
CDR3: CANSYRLAETQYF

J: TRBJ1-1
size: NA
D: NA
V: TRBV19
DNA: TGTGCCAGTACCACCATTTGGATCAACACTGAAGCTTTCTTT
CDR3: CASTTIWINTEAFF

J: TRBJ1-6
size: NA
D: NA
V: TRBV19
DNA: TGTGCCAGTAGCAGCCCCCGTTTGGTGGGGACCTATAATTCACCCCTCCACTTT
CDR3: CASSSPRLVGTYNSPLHF

J: TRBJ2-1
size: NA
D: NA
V: TRBV20-1
DNA: TGCAGTGCTAGAGATCAGGGGTTCTCCTACAATGAGCAGTTCTTC
CDR3: CSARDQGFSYNEQFF

J: TRBJ1-2
size: NA
D: NA
V: TRBV9
DNA: TGTGCCAGCAGCGACTACTTGAATGGCTACACCTTC
CDR3: CASSDYLNGYTF

J: TRBJ2-3
size: NA
D: NA
V: TRBV9
DNA: TGTGCCAGCAGCCCAAAAGTCCAGCAGGTGCAGTATTTT
CDR3: CASSPKVQQVQYF

J: TRBJ1-1
size: NA
D: NA
V: TRBV12-3/TRBV12-4
DNA: TGTGCCAGCAGTGGGGCGGGTCCGCTGAACACTGAAGCTTTCTTT
CDR3: CASSGAGPLNTEAFF

J: TRBJ2-1
size: NA
D: NA
V: TRBV27
DNA: TGTGCCAGCAGTTTAGGGGGGGCTGCGAATGAGCAGTTCTTC
CDR3: CASSLGGAANEQFF

J: TRBJ2-3
size: NA
D: TRBD1
V: TRBV5-5
DNA: TGTGCCAGCAGCTCCGCCCCGACAGGGCCAGATACGCAGTATTTT
CDR3: CASSSAPTGPDTQYF

J: TRBJ2-2
size: NA
D: TRBD2
V: TRBV27
DNA: TGTGCCAGCAGTCGAGGGGGACTAGAGATCCCCGGGGAGCTGTTTTTT
CDR3: CASSRGGLEIPGELFF

J: TRBJ2-1
size: NA
D: TRBD1
V: TRBV13
DNA: TGTGCCAGCAGCTCGGGACAGGCGGCCGTCCATGAGCAGTTCTTC
CDR3: CASSSGQAAVHEQFF

J: TRBJ2-1
size: NA
D: NA
V: TRBV6-1
DNA: TGTGCCAGCAGTCTGACAGCCTACACCTTCTACAATGAGCAGTTCTTC
CDR3: CASSLTAYTFYNEQFF

J: TRBJ1-1
size: NA
D: TRBD1
V: TRBV12-3/TRBV12-4
DNA: TGTGCCAGCAGTCCAGGCACAGGGGGCTCAGATGAAGCTTTCTTT
CDR3: CASSPGTGGSDEAFF

J: TRBJ1-1
size: NA
D: NA
V: TRBV6-2/TRBV6-3
DNA: TGTGCCAGCAGTTCGCCGAAGGAGGTTTCCGGCACTGAAGCTTTCTTT
CDR3: CASSSPKEVSGTEAFF